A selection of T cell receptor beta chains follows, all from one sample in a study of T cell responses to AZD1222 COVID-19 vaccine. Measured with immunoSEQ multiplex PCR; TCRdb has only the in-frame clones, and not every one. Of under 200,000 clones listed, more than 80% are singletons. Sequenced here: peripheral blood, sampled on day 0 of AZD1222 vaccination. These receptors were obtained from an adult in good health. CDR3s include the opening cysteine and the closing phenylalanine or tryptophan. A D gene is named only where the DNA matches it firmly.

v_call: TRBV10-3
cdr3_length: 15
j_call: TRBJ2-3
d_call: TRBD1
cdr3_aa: CAISTGGASTDTQYF
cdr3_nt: TGTGCCATCAGCACAGGGGGAGCTAGCACAGATACGCAGTATTTT

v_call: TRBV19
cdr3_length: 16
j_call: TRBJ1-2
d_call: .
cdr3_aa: CASSWQGAPASDGYTF
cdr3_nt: TGTGCCAGTAGTTGGCAGGGCGCACCCGCTAGCGATGGCTACACCTTC

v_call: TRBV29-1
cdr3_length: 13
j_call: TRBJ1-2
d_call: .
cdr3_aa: CSASIQDNYGYTF
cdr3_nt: TGCAGCGCCTCAATTCAGGACAACTATGGCTACACCTTC

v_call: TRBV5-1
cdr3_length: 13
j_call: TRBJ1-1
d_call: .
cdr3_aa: CASNFGSGREAFF
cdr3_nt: .

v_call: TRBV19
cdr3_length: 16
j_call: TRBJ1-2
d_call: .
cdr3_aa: CASSITGVVFNYGYTF
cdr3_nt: TGTGCCAGTAGCATCACAGGAGTCGTCTTTAACTATGGCTACACCTTC

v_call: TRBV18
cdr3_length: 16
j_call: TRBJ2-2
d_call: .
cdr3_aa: CASSPTAGGYTGELFF
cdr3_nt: TGTGCCAGCTCCCCTACGGCAGGTGGATACACCGGGGAGCTGTTTTTT

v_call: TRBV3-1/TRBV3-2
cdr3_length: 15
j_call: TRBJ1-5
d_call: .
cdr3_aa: CASSQDTGRYQPQHF
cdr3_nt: TGTGCCAGCAGCCAAGATACAGGGAGGTATCAGCCCCAGCATTTT

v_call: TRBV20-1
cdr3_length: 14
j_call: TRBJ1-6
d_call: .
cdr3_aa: CSASGGTDNSPLHF
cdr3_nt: TGCAGTGCTAGTGGGGGAACCGATAATTCACCCCTCCACTTT

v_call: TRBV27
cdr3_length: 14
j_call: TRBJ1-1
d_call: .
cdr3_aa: CASRLVIGGTEAFF
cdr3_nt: TGTGCCAGCAGGTTGGTAATTGGGGGGACTGAAGCTTTCTTT

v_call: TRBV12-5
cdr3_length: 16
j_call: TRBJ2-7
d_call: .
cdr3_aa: CASGLAEPLPAYEQYF
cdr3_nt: TGTGCTAGTGGTTTGGCAGAACCCCTACCGGCCTACGAGCAGTACTTC

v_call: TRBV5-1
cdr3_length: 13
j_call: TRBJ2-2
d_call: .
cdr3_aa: CASSGGTLDVLFF
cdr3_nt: TGCGCCAGCAGCGGCGGGACTTTGGACGTCCTGTTTTTT

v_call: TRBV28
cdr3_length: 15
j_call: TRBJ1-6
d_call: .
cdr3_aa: CASRSAPVFNSPLHF
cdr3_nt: TGTGCCAGCAGGTCAGCACCTGTTTTCAATTCACCCCTCCACTTT

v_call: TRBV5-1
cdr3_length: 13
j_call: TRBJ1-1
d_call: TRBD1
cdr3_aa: CASRTGEGTEAFF
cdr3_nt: TGCGCCAGCAGGACAGGGGAGGGAACTGAAGCTTTCTTT

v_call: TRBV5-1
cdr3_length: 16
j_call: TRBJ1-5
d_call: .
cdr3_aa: CASSLEGGIGNQPQHF
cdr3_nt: TGCGCCAGCAGCTTGGAGGGAGGGATAGGCAATCAGCCCCAGCATTTT

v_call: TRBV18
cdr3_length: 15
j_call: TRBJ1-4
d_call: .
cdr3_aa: CASSLLDSINEKLFF
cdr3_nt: TGTGCCAGCTCTCTCCTAGACAGCATAAATGAAAAACTGTTTTTT

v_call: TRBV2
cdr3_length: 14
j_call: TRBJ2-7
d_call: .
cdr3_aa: CASLLPRGLYEQYF
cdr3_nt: TGTGCCAGCCTGCTACCCCGGGGCCTCTACGAGCAGTACTTC

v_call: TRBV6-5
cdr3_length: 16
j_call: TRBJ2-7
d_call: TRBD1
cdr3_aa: CASSYSFGQGADEQYF
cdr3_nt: TGTGCCAGCAGTTACTCGTTCGGGCAGGGGGCCGACGAGCAGTACTTC

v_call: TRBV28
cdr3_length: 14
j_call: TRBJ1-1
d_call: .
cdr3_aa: CASSLVGVNTEAFF
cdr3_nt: TGTGCCAGCAGTTTGGTAGGAGTGAACACTGAAGCTTTCTTT

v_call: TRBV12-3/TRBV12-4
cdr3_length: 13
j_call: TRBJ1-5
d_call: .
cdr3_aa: CASSFYSNQPQHF
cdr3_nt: TGTGCCAGCAGTTTTTACAGCAATCAGCCCCAGCATTTT

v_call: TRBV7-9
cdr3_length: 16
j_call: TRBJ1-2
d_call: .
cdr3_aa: CASSLGSTVANYGYTF
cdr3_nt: TGTGCCAGCAGCTTAGGGTCGACAGTTGCTAACTATGGCTACACCTTC

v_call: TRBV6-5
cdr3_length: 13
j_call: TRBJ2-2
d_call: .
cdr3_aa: CASSYSSTGELFF
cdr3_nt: TGTGCCAGCAGTTACTCAAGCACCGGGGAGCTGTTTTTT

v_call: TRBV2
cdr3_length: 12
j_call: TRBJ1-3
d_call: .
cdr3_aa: CASRAEGNTIYF
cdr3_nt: TGTGCCAGCAGGGCAGAGGGAAACACCATATATTTT

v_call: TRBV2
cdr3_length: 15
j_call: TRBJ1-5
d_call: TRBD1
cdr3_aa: CASSAQGVTNQPQHF
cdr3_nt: TGTGCCAGCAGTGCACAGGGGGTCACCAATCAGCCCCAGCATTTT

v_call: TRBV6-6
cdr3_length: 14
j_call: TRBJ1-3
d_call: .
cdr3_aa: CASSSGQVGNTIYF
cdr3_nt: TGTGCCAGCAGTTCTGGGCAGGTTGGAAACACCATATATTTT

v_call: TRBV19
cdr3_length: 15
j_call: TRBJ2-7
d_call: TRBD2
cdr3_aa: CASSTLAGAVHEQYF
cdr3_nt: TGTGCCAGTAGTACCCTAGCGGGAGCTGTCCACGAGCAGTACTTC

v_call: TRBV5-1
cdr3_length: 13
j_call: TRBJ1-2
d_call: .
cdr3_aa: CASSLGRGYGYTF
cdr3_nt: TGCGCCAGCAGCTTAGGAAGGGGCTATGGCTACACCTTC

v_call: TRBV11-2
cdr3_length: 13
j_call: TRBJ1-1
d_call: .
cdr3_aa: CASSLVWVAEAFF
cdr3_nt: TGTGCCAGCAGCTTGGTTTGGGTCGCTGAAGCTTTCTTT

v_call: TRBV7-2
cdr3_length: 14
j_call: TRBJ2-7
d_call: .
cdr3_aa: CASSPFAGSLEQYF
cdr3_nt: TGTGCCAGCAGCCCCTTCGCAGGGAGTCTCGAGCAGTACTTC

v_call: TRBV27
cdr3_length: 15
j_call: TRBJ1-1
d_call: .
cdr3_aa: CASSPLPPWNTEAFF
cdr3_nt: TGTGCCAGCAGTCCTCTCCCGCCTTGGAACACTGAAGCTTTCTTT

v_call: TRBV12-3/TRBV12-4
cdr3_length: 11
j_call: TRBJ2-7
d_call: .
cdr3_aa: CASSLGTREYF
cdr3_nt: TGTGCCAGCAGTTTAGGCACTAGGGAGTACTTC